Shown below are 17 T cell receptor beta chains from a single sample sequenced in a study of T cell repertoires in cytomegalovirus infection. The antigens of these receptors remain unknown. MiXCR, applied by TCRdb to the reads, yields one record per CDR3 protein. The table lists 100,000 to 150,000 distinct CDR3 sequences, 25% to 35% of them singletons. The sequencing used CD8+ T cells from cultured PBMCs, collected from culture after CMV antigen stimulation. Receptors originate from a human donor in good health (CMV status not recorded). Some clones in this sample may be carry-over from other donors' samples.

This chain joins TRBV6-1 and TRBJ2-1; the D gene is possibly TRBD1 (6 bases). This CDR3 has 13 residues. CDR1 and CDR2 (germline): MNHNS, SASEGT. Deletions cut 6 bases from V and 9 bases from J, with 15 bases between. The DNA for the CDR3 is TGTGCCAGCAGCCAACAACACAGGGTTGAGCAGTTCTTC. The encoded protein is CASSQQHRVEQFF.

The rearrangement links TRBV7-2 to TRBJ2-1; D might be TRBD1 or TRBD2, each matching 6 bases. Germline CDR1 is SGHTA and CDR2 is FQGNSA. Trimming took off 2 bases at V and 2 bases at J, with 16 bases between the two ends. The CDR3 length is 17 residues. CDR3 coding DNA: TGTGCCAGCAGCTTAAGTAGGTCCGGGGGCGCCTACAATGAGCAGTTCTTC. Translated: CASSLSRSGGAYNEQFF. The whole variable domain, filled in from reference TRBV7-2 and TRBJ2-1, reads GAGVSQSPSNKVTEKGKDVELRCDPISGHTALYWYRQSLGQGLEFLIYFQGNSAPDKSGLPSDRFSAERTGGSVSTLTIQRTQQEDSAVYLCASSLSRSGGAYNEQFFGPGTRLTVL.

This clonotype was seen many times. The chain employs TRBV7-6 and TRBJ2-1; 7 nucleotides line up with TRBD1. The CDR3 runs to 16 residues. The ends lost 6 bases at V and 5 bases at J; junction bases unmatched: 13. From germline, CDR1 is SGHVS and CDR2 FNYEAQ. For the CDR3, the DNA is TGTGCCAGCAGACCTCTGACAGGGAAAGGGAACAATGAGCAGTTCTTC. This translates into CASRPLTGKGNNEQFF.

This clonotype was detected only a few times. CDR3 residues: CASSFGAAPSRGSGNTIYF. The CDR3 nucleotides are TGTGCCAGCAGCTTTGGGGCCGCCCCAAGTCGGGGCTCTGGAAACACCATATATTTT. This chain links TRBV7-9 with TRBJ1-3; tentatively, D is TRBD1 (5 bases). Germline values: CDR1 SEHNR, CDR2 FQNEAQ (reference sequence). This CDR3 is 19 amino acids long. Trimming left V 3 bases short and J 0 bases short, with 21 bases between.

This sequence joins TRBV27 and TRBJ2-5; 7 nucleotides line up with TRBD2. Losses at the gene ends were 4 bases for V and 5 bases for J; bases not matched to a gene: 13. The germline V gene has CDR1 MNHEY and CDR2 SMNVEV (reference sequence). This CDR3 is 16 amino acids long. The CDR3 DNA follows: TGTGCCAGCAGTTCCCGACTAGCCTCGAGCTGGGAGACCCAGTACTTC. Its translation is CASSSRLASSWETQYF.

This chain links TRBV12-3 or TRBV12-4 with TRBJ1-2; perhaps TRBD1 as D (6 bases). The CDR3 spans 14 residues. Trimming stripped 6 bases from V and 0 bases from J, with 11 bases between. CDR3 region: CASSGTPANYGYTF. DNA of the CDR3: TGTGCCAGCAGCGGGACACCTGCTAACTATGGCTACACCTTC.

This clonotype was observed at least ten times. The V gene is TRBV7-6, the J gene TRBJ2-5; TRBD2 matches 10 bases. V was pared by 0 bases and J by 0 bases, with 7 bases of the junction left unmatched. The CDR3 is made up of 18 amino acids. Per germline, CDR1 SGHVS and CDR2 FNYEAQ. CDR3 region: CASSLAWTSGKYQETQYF. The DNA of the CDR3 is TGTGCCAGCAGCTTAGCGTGGACTAGCGGAAAGTACCAAGAGACCCAGTACTTC.

V usage is TRBV12-3 or TRBV12-4 and J usage is TRBJ1-2; TRBD1 is a possible D gene (5 bases). The V and J ends lost 3 bases and 8 bases respectively, with 16 bases between them. The CDR3 has 14 residues. CDR3 in DNA: TGTGCCAGCAGTTTGGGACTGGCCGCCCGAGGCTACACCTTC. It specifies CASSLGLAARGYTF.

CDR3 residues: CASRTAGGPNQPQHF. The CDR3, as DNA: TGTGCCAGCAGGACCGCGGGGGGCCCCAATCAGCCCCAGCATTTT. This chain links TRBV27 with TRBJ1-5, with D tentatively TRBD1 (6 bases). V was cut by 6 bases and J by 3 bases, with 15 bases left in between. CDR3 size: 15 residues. Germline values: CDR1 MNHEY, CDR2 SMNVEV (reference sequence).

This clonotype was found a few times. The CDR3 spells CASFTGRQAYEQYF. CDR3 DNA sequence: TGTGCCAGCTTCACTGGCAGGCAAGCCTACGAGCAGTACTTC. This sequence joins TRBV28 and TRBJ2-7; D ambiguous. V was clipped by 8 bases and J by 2 bases, with 16 bases between them. This CDR3 is 14 amino acids long. CDR1 is MDHEN, CDR2 SYDVKM, per germline.

V gene TRBV27 combines with J gene TRBJ2-3; 8 nucleotides line up with TRBD1. This CDR3 has 17 amino acids. The V gene end was trimmed by 1 base and the J gene end by 4 bases; junction bases not matched to a gene: 10. Per the germline V gene, CDR1 is MNHEY and CDR2 is SMNVEV (reference sequence). The CDR3 region has the DNA TGTGCCAGCAGTTTATGGTCGGCCAGGGGGCGCCCAGATACGCAGTATTTT. Protein: CASSLWSARGRPDTQYF.

There are a few counts of this clonotype. The rearrangement links TRBV7-2 to TRBJ2-5, with 11 positions matching TRBD2. V lost 5 bases, J lost 1 base, and 3 bases stayed unmatched. The CDR3 contains 15 residues. Looked up from germline, CDR1 is SGHTA and CDR2 is FQGNSA. CDR3 DNA: TGTGCCAGCAGCAGGACTAGCGGGCTCCAAGAGACCCAGTACTTC. The encoded protein is CASSRTSGLQETQYF.

The chain uses TRBV3-1 and TRBJ2-5, with 10 bases fitting TRBD2. The CDR3 is 15 residues long. V gave up 4 bases and J gave up 4 bases; unmatched junction bases: 6. The germline V gene has CDR1 LGHDT and CDR2 YNNKEL (reference sequence). CDR3 in amino acids: CASSRSGGARETQYF. CDR3 bases: TGTGCCAGCAGCCGGAGCGGGGGGGCCAGAGAGACCCAGTACTTC.

V is TRBV19 and J is TRBJ2-1; tentatively, D is TRBD1 or TRBD2 (5 bases each). Germline V lookup: CDR1 LNHDA, CDR2 SQIVND (reference sequence). Trimming left V 4 bases short and J 1 base short, with 20 bases between. This CDR3 has 18 amino acids. CDR3 loop: CASSTGLRDVASYNEQFF. The CDR3 DNA follows: TGTGCCAGTAGTACAGGGCTACGGGACGTAGCTTCCTACAATGAGCAGTTCTTC.

The chain joins TRBV7-9 to TRBJ2-1; D is perhaps TRBD2 (6 bases). The V gene lost 2 bases and the J gene lost 0 bases, with 11 bases spanning the gap. Looked up from germline, CDR1 is SEHNR and CDR2 is FQNEAQ (reference sequence). The CDR3 runs 16 residues. In DNA, the CDR3 is TGTGCCAGCAGCTTACGCGGGGTAAGCTCCTACAATGAGCAGTTCTTC. It encodes CASSLRGVSSYNEQFF.

The rearrangement joins TRBV6-1 to TRBJ1-2; D call uncertain. The CDR3 covers 15 residues. Germline values: CDR1 MNHNS, CDR2 SASEGT. Between the trimmed V and J ends, which lost 2 bases and 0 bases, there was a span of 10 bases. The DNA for the CDR3 is TGTGCCAGCAGTGAATTCGGAGCACCTAACTATGGCTACACCTTC. It yields the protein CASSEFGAPNYGYTF.

The chain couples TRBV7-2 to TRBJ2-7; TRBD2 matches at 9 bases. Germline V gene lookup returns CDR1 SGHTA and CDR2 FQGNSA. The CDR3 spans 16 residues. V trimming: 2 bases; J trimming: 4 bases; junction bases outside the gene matches: 9. CDR3 in DNA: TGTGCCAGCAGCTTAAGCGGGGGGTTGGGGCATTACGAGCAGTACTTC. Protein sequence: CASSLSGGLGHYEQYF.